Listed here is a single T cell receptor (beta chain). The antigen is not known. This record comes from a study of blood T cells in healthy people across ages. Study conclusions and caveats: Without sorted subsets, naive and antigen-experienced compartments could not be conclusively compared. Older age coincided with a roughly linear decline in TCR beta diversity per million T cells.

The CDR3 sequence is 15 residues long. Germline V lookup: CDR1 SEHNR, CDR2 FQNEAQ (reference sequence). J gave up 1 base and V 5 bases, and 6 bases lay outside the gene matches. The use of a sample-barcoded 5' primer and a J-beta primer mix characterized a second PCR of about 6 to 11 cycles. TCRdb re-derived calls from the 5' RACE reads in MiXCR, one entry per CDR3 protein. The table shows some 1,800,000 distinct CDR3 sequences, with around 40% occurring only once. This receptor was taken from a human donor in good health. Sequenced sample: blood. The V and J genes are TRBV7-9 and TRBJ2-5; 8 bases are a match to TRBD2. This CDR3 reads CASSTSGSPQETQYF. For the CDR3, the DNA is TGTGCCAGCAGCACTAGCGGCAGCCCCCAAGAGACCCAGTACTTC.